This TCR beta chain was sequenced during a study of PD-L1 blockade in urothelial cancer. Study-level information: Atezolizumab, begun by patients at some point between 2012 and 2014, was given at 1,200 mg intravenously every 3 weeks. Each patient had 0 to 3 earlier chemotherapy regimens.

This clone was found once. CDR1 and CDR2 (germline): SQVTM, ANQGSEA. The CDR3 runs 14 residues. J gave up 5 bases and V 6 bases, and 10 bases lay outside the gene matches. Time point specified: peripheral blood 6 weeks after treatment start. TCRdb's copy holds only in-frame clones and misses some; the assay was immunoSEQ multiplex PCR. The sample shows roughly 100,000 clones, approximately 87% of them seen only once. This material consisted of PBMCs, taken around atezolizumab (anti-PD-L1) treatment. This chain uses TRBV29-1 with TRBJ2-5; 9 nucleotides align to TRBD1. This TCR came from a man in his 70s with urothelial cancer. CDR3 loop: CSVRTGAGLETQYF. Written as DNA, the CDR3 is TGCAGCGTCCGGACAGGGGCGGGTTTGGAGACCCAGTACTTC.